The present entry profiles one TCR beta chain with its context. Its antigen is unknown. Base qualities are not provided; no much larger clone lies one nucleotide away. CD8 naive samples consisted of CD45RO-negative cells that were positively selected for CCR7, yielding a CD45RA+CCR7+ population without TemRA cells. Donors were healthy HIV-negative adults with no recently reported acute infections or vaccinations. Every donor was a Caucasian adult residing in Nashville, Tennessee, USA. After blood collection by leukapheresis, PBMCs were isolated using Ficoll-Histopaque density gradient centrifugation and then cryopreserved in the vapor phase of liquid nitrogen. Analytical flow cytometry was used to check the purity and quantity of every magnetically sorted T cell population. Genomic DNA was isolated from every sorted fraction and measured by UV absorbance on a Nanodrop 2000c. These data originate in a study of shared clonotypes between healthy human individuals (dated by TCRdb to 2020 to 2022). In terms of the full investigation: The cohort included a few men and a couple of women between 18 and 49 years of age. For each donor, three plates each were used for CD4 naive and CD4 memory, two plates were used for CD8 naive, and one plate was used for CD8 memory. To estimate repertoire size and how much clonotypes are shared between individuals, the study performed deep sequencing of blood TCR repertoires from roughly five healthy adults. To increase sequencing depth and limit assay-specific biases, TCR repertoire library preparation and sequencing were carried out by different laboratories using diverse techniques. Per donor, leukapheresis produced somewhere between about 0.85 and 8.9 billion PBMCs.

The junction shows trimming of 8 bases on V and 0 bases on J, plus 17 bases between the germline ends. CDR1 and CDR2, per the germline V gene, are MDHEN and SYDVKM. The CDR3 covers 16 residues, taking in both the cysteine and the phenylalanine. Only the CDR3 region is kept as DNA, spanning 48 bases read in frame from base 1. What the research found in general, with its limitations: Even with the large sequencing depth, rarefaction of the sorted-subset datasets indicated that sequencing was incomplete. Based on pairwise subsampling, the degree of clonotype sharing among donors was expected to be affected by sequencing depth. Naive subsets generally had larger estimated clonotype richness than memory subsets did. The small number of donors limited the genetic and exposure-history diversity represented. Sharing across several donors was observed for about 4.8% of naive CD4, over 3% of naive CD8, over 2% of memory CD4, and approximately 0.41% of memory CD8 clonotypes. Sampling was restricted to blood, and TCR repertoires in tissue are likely to differ from TCR repertoires in blood. Compared with non-shared clonotypes, clonotypes shared by all four sorted-subset donors had higher generation probabilities.

Using the deep immunoSEQ assay, TCR CDR3 regions were amplified from genomic DNA by multiplex PCR. Extracted genomic DNA from each cell subset was distributed evenly across all wells of several immunoSEQ 96-well plates, and each plate was treated as a replicate. For sorted subsets, about 200 ng genomic DNA, equal to about 30,000 T cell genomes, was loaded into each replicate PCR. Purified libraries were measured with a Qubit 3.0 fluorometer, size-checked on a Bioanalyzer 2100, and measured again with the KAPA Library Quantification kit. Each immunoSEQ 96-well plate was sequenced on its own single-read 150-cycle Illumina NextSeq 550 flow cell. Under the source paper's analysis protocol: Because only junctional sequences without quality scores were contained in the immunoSEQ output, filtering matching that applied to full-length reads could not be performed. To assign V/J genes and CDR3, sequences were annotated against IMGT germline references using PyIR, a Python wrapper for IgBLAST v1.9. Reads were filtered out if the reads had weak V/J assignments (E-value above 1e-6), no CDR3, stop codons, out-of-frame junctions, or ambiguous translated residues. V3J clonotypes were defined as sequences sharing the same inferred V gene, J gene, and CDR3 amino acid sequence. The percentage overlap between two repertoires was calculated by dividing the number of shared unique clonotypes by the size of the smaller repertoire. Three approaches were used to assess repertoire richness: RTK rarefaction, the Chao1 estimator, and Recon v2.1 estimates of unobserved clonotypes. Generation probabilities were computed with OLGA for all TCRbeta clonotypes obtained by the gDNA method from four donors. TCRdb's version of the immuneACCESS table is confined to in-frame rearrangements and falls short of the full clone set. An unresolved V gene accounts for under half of the shortfall where checked; the remainder is of unknown origin. V, J and clone size are taken as reported in that table, and D and trimming were inferred from the DNA itself. Counted in this sample were around 2.1 million clones; 90% to 95% of them appeared once. Clones ranked in the top ten supply 1.5% to 2% of the sample.

This clonotype originated in a young man in good health. Some clones in this sample may be carry-over from other donors' samples. Sequencing was performed on naive CD8+ T cells from PBMCs. Read against the paper, the sample's cell subset or site label means: CD45RA+CCR7+. This sequence uses TRBV28 and TRBJ2-4; the D gene is unclear. Here is the DNA: TGTGCCAGCGGTAGCCTCGATCCACTAGCCAAAAACATTCAGTACTTC. This codes for CASGSLDPLAKNIQYF.